Each of the 29 T cell receptor beta chains below was sequenced from the same sample in a study of control samples from healthy donors and cancer patients. Clones were read by immunoSEQ multiplex PCR, and TCRdb kept only the in-frame ones, dropping some. This table has 400,000 to 500,000 clones, 80% to 95% appearing once. Specimen: PBMCs. These receptor sequences come from a middle-aged man with head and neck cancer.

The genes are TRBV5-4 and TRBJ2-3; perhaps TRBD2 as D (6 bases). V lost 2 bases to trimming and J lost 0 bases, with 10 bases between them. The CDR3 is made up of 15 amino acids. Germline V lookup: CDR1 SGHNT, CDR2 YYREEE (reference sequence). The CDR3 bases are TGTGCCAGCAGCTTTGGCGGGGCGAGCACAGATACGCAGTATTTT. It yields the protein CASSFGGASTDTQYF. The whole variable domain, remainder taken from reference TRBV5-4 and TRBJ2-3, is ETGVTQSPTHLIKTRGQQVTLRCSSQSGHNTVSWYQQALGQGPQFIFQYYREEENGRGNFPPRFSGLQFPNYSSELNVNALELDDSALYLCASSFGGASTDTQYFGPGTRLTVL.

The chain employs TRBV2 and TRBJ2-6; no definite D call. Trimming removed 7 bases from V and 0 bases from J, with 4 bases in between. The CDR3 covers 13 residues. Germline V gene data show CDR1 as SNHLY and CDR2 as FYNNEI. The CDR3 sequence: CASTSSGANVLTF. Written as DNA, the CDR3 is TGTGCCAGCACCTCCTCTGGGGCCAACGTCCTGACTTTC.

This clone was observed a few times. The rearrangement links TRBV10-1 to TRBJ2-7; 10 nucleotides match TRBD2. V lost 11 bases, J lost 5 bases, and 12 bases stayed unmatched. CDR3 size: 14 residues. CDR1 and CDR2 from the germline V gene are WNHNN and SYGVQD (reference sequence). The CDR3 region has the DNA TGCGCCGGCACCTCAGGGACTAGCGTCGACGAGCAGTACTTC. This translates into CAGTSGTSVDEQYF.

Remarks on this clone: The junction does not match germline at one end; this may be a read error. The J gene is TRBJ2-3, the V gene TRBV29-1; D is perhaps TRBD1 or TRBD2 (5 bases each). Germline CDR1 reads SQVTM; CDR2 reads ANQGSEA. The CDR3 covers 12 residues. Here the CDR3 reads CSVKEGSDTQYF. CDR3 DNA: TGCAGCGTTAAAGAGGGGTCTGATACGCAGTATTTT.

This chain links TRBV4-2 with TRBJ1-1; 7 bases map to TRBD1. The CDR3 spans 17 residues. V gave up 4 bases and J gave up 3 bases; unmatched junction bases: 14. Germline lookup yields CDR1 LGHNA and CDR2 YNFKEQ. Written as DNA, the CDR3 is TGTGCCAGCAGCCCAGTAGGGGGCGAGAGGTTGGACACTGAAGCTTTCTTT. It translates to CASSPVGGERLDTEAFF.

J is TRBJ1-1 and V is TRBV19; D remains unclear. Germline CDR1 and CDR2: LNHDA and SQIVND (reference sequence). Trimming removed 6 bases at V and 5 bases at J, with 19 bases between. The CDR3 has 15 residues. CDR3 in amino acids: CASSLLPAGRTEAFF. For the CDR3, the DNA is TGTGCCAGTAGCCTTCTTCCAGCTGGGAGGACTGAAGCTTTCTTT.

The chain links TRBV27 to TRBJ2-5, with D maybe TRBD1 (6 bases). Per germline, CDR1 MNHEY and CDR2 SMNVEV (reference sequence). The CDR3 runs to 15 residues. Trimming removed 2 bases at V and 4 bases at J, with 14 bases between. DNA of the CDR3: TGTGCCAGCAGTTTAGGGGGCGCCCTCCGAGAGACCCAGTACTTC. Translation gives CASSLGGALRETQYF.

This clone has more than one count but fewer than ten. The chain links TRBV10-3 to TRBJ1-5; 12 nucleotides line up with TRBD1. This CDR3 is 17 amino acids long. Germline lookup yields CDR1 ENHRY and CDR2 SYGVKD. After removal of 10 bases from V and 2 bases from J, the junction contained 12 bases not matched to a gene. CDR3 bases: TGTGCCACCGCGTCGGGACAGGGGGCAATTGGCAATCAGCCCCAGCATTTT. It codes for CATASGQGAIGNQPQHF.

The chain joins TRBV30 to TRBJ1-2; no reliable D call. The germline CDR1 and CDR2 sequences are GTSNPN and SVGIG (reference sequence). V was pared by 4 bases and J by 5 bases, with 14 bases between. The CDR3 runs to 13 residues. CDR3 region: CAWTGERFYGYTF. CDR3 nucleotide sequence: TGTGCCTGGACCGGAGAACGGTTTTATGGCTACACCTTC.

In DNA, the CDR3 is TGTGCCATCAGGGCCAGGGATGCCGGGGAGCTGTTTTTT. Translation gives CAIRARDAGELFF. The rearrangement links TRBV10-3 to TRBJ2-2; maybe TRBD1 (5 bases). This CDR3 is built from 13 residues. V dropped 6 bases and J dropped 6 bases, with 11 bases sitting between them. From germline, CDR1 is ENHRY and CDR2 SYGVKD.

The chain recombines TRBV11-3 with TRBJ2-2, with 13 bases lining up with TRBD2. The CDR3 loop spans 17 amino acids. Trimming took 4 bases from V and 1 from J; bases not matched to a gene: 3. Germline V gene data show CDR1 as SGHNT and CDR2 as YENEEA. The CDR3 is CASSSRLAGGNTGELFF. The DNA of the CDR3 is TGTGCCAGCAGCTCCCGACTAGCGGGAGGGAACACCGGGGAGCTGTTTTTT.

The chain joins TRBV3-1 (or the pseudogene TRBV3-2) to TRBJ1-1, with TRBD1 as a possible D gene (5 bases). The CDR3 is 14 residues long. V was trimmed by 2 bases and J by 1 base, leaving 8 bases between them. Germline CDR1 is LGHDT and CDR2 is YNNKEL (reference sequence). DNA for the CDR3: TGTGCCAGCAGCCAACGGACACCGAACACTGAAGCTTTCTTT. Translating gives CASSQRTPNTEAFF.

The genes are TRBV30 and TRBJ1-1; D gene ambiguous. The CDR3 covers 11 residues. V was cut by 5 bases and J by 1 base, with 5 bases left in between. The germline V gene has CDR1 GTSNPN and CDR2 SVGIG (reference sequence). Here the CDR3 reads CAWVQNTEAFF. The CDR3, as DNA: TGTGCCTGGGTACAGAACACTGAAGCTTTCTTT. The full variable domain, rest sourced from reference TRBV30 and TRBJ1-1, is SQTIHQWPATLVQPVGSPLSLECTVEGTSNPNLYWYRQAAGRGLQLLFYSVGIGQISSEVPQNLSASRPQDRQFILSSKKLLLSDSGFYLCAWVQNTEAFFGQGTRLTVV.

This chain uses TRBV25-1 with TRBJ1-4, with D tentatively TRBD1 (6 bases). Looked up from germline, CDR1 is MGHDK and CDR2 is SYGVNS. CDR3 length: 17 residues. Between the trimmed V and J ends, which lost 3 bases and 0 bases, there was a span of 14 bases. The CDR3 coding sequence is TGTGCCAGCAGTGACACCGGACAGCTAGCAACTAATGAAAAACTGTTTTTT. Amino acid sequence: CASSDTGQLATNEKLFF.

The chain combines TRBV4-1 with TRBJ2-1; 10 positions agree with TRBD2. The germline V gene encodes CDR1 MGHRA and CDR2 YSYEKL. The V gene end was trimmed by 1 base and the J gene end by 4 bases; junction bases not matched to a gene: 4. This CDR3 comprises 16 residues. The CDR3 bases are TGCGCCAGCAGCCAAGGTCGGACTAGCGGTTACAATGAGCAGTTCTTC. As protein: CASSQGRTSGYNEQFF.

This chain links TRBV5-1 with TRBJ1-2; D is unclear. Germline-derived CDR1 and CDR2 are SGHRS and YFSETQ. V gave up 0 bases and J gave up 4 bases, with 4 bases separating them. The CDR3 length is 12 residues. CDR3 region: CASSLDTYGYTF. The CDR3 region has the DNA TGCGCCAGCAGCTTGGACACCTATGGCTACACCTTC.

The chain is built from TRBV5-1 and TRBJ1-1; D may be TRBD1 (5 bases). The CDR3 totals 14 residues. Trimming took 2 bases from V and 4 from J, leaving 12 bases between them. The germline CDR1 and CDR2 sequences are SGHRS and YFSETQ. The CDR3 here is CASSFGTSGTEAFF. The CDR3, as DNA: TGCGCCAGCAGCTTCGGGACTTCGGGCACTGAAGCTTTCTTT.

This clone came up once. This chain connects TRBV5-4 to TRBJ2-3; tentative D call: TRBD2 (5 bases). There are 14 residues in the CDR3. With 4 bases removed from V and 0 bases from J, the gap between germline ends came to 9 bases. CDR1 is SGHNT, CDR2 YYREEE, per germline (reference sequence). The CDR3 DNA reads TGTGCCAGCAGCGAGGGTCTTAGCACAGATACGCAGTATTTT. It is translated as CASSEGLSTDTQYF.

The chain is built from TRBV5-1 and TRBJ2-5, with D possibly TRBD2 on 6 matching bases. Germline V gives CDR1 SGHRS, CDR2 YFSETQ. The V end was cut by 0 bases, the J end by 2 bases, with 11 bases between. CDR3 length equals 15 residues. Here the CDR3 DNA reads TGCGCCAGCAGCTTGGTAGGAGGGAATCAAGAGACCCAGTACTTC. Its protein product is CASSLVGGNQETQYF.

This clone has only one observation. The chain uses TRBV5-1 and TRBJ2-2, with D hard to call. Trimming left V 2 bases short and J 0 bases short, with 11 bases between. This CDR3 has 16 amino acids. Germline values: CDR1 SGHRS, CDR2 YFSETQ. The CDR3 DNA is TGCGCCAGCAGCTTATTAGCCGATACGAACACCGGGGAGCTGTTTTTT. Translated: CASSLLADTNTGELFF.

The chain carries TRBV28 and TRBJ1-1, with D unresolved. Trimming left V 2 bases short and J 0 bases short, with 7 bases between. The CDR3 covers 14 residues. Per the germline V gene, CDR1 is MDHEN and CDR2 is SYDVKM. The CDR3 coding sequence is TGTGCCAGCAGTTTAACCTTTATGAACACTGAAGCTTTCTTT. Its protein product is CASSLTFMNTEAFF. Supplemented by reference TRBV28 and TRBJ1-1, the full variable domain reads DVKVTQSSRYLVKRTGEKVFLECVQDMDHENMFWYRQDPGLGLRLIYFSYDVKMKEKGDIPEGYSVSREKKERFSLILESASTNQTSMYLCASSLTFMNTEAFFGQGTRLTVV.

The rearrangement uses TRBV28 and TRBJ2-2; 9 nucleotides line up with TRBD1. The CDR3 contains 17 residues. Germline CDR1 MDHEN, CDR2 SYDVKM. Trimming at V came to 0 bases and at J to 4 bases, leaving 6 bases not matched to a gene. The CDR3 region is CASSLWDRGTRTGELFF. For the CDR3, the DNA is TGTGCCAGCAGTTTATGGGACAGGGGAACTCGCACCGGGGAGCTGTTTTTT.

This clone was seen just once. The chain employs TRBV5-1 and TRBJ2-3, with TRBD1 matching over 8 bases. V lost 0 bases, J lost 1 base, and 1 base stayed unmatched. Germline CDR1 SGHRS, CDR2 YFSETQ. The CDR3 consists of 15 residues. The CDR3 protein is CASSLEDRGTDTQYF. CDR3 DNA: TGCGCCAGCAGCTTGGAGGACAGGGGCACAGATACGCAGTATTTT.

CDR3 DNA sequence: TGTGCCAGTAGTTCGGGGACTAGCGGGAGAACCCACGAGCAGTACTTC. It translates to CASSSGTSGRTHEQYF. The rearrangement links TRBV19 to TRBJ2-7, with TRBD2 matching over 14 bases. V dropped 5 bases and J dropped 5; count of bases not matched to a gene: 8. Germline assignment: CDR1 LNHDA and CDR2 SQIVND (reference sequence). The CDR3 is 16 residues long.

This sequence joins TRBV6-5 and TRBJ2-5; a weak D match, TRBD2 (7 bases). Trimming left V 1 base short and J 2 bases short, with 11 bases between. The CDR3 totals 15 residues. Germline V gene data show CDR1 as MNHEY and CDR2 as SVGAGI. CDR3 amino acids: CASSYYGGHQETQYF. CDR3 in DNA: TGTGCCAGCAGTTACTACGGGGGGCATCAAGAGACCCAGTACTTC.

The chain employs TRBV29-1 and TRBJ1-2; D remains unclear. Trimming stripped 2 bases from V and 8 bases from J, with 18 bases between. The germline V gene encodes CDR1 SQVTM and CDR2 ANQGSEA. The CDR3 is 14 residues long. The CDR3 is CSVETVGRGLGYTF. The CDR3, as DNA: TGCAGCGTTGAAACAGTCGGTCGAGGATTAGGCTACACCTTC.

V usage is TRBV27 and J usage is TRBJ1-1; TRBD1 aligns across 12 bases. The CDR3 runs 17 residues. The germline V gene has CDR1 MNHEY and CDR2 SMNVEV (reference sequence). The V segment lost 7 bases and the J segment 4 bases; nucleotides outside the gene matches: 13. The CDR3, as DNA: TGTGCCAGCACCCCTCCGGGACAGGGGGCGCGCGGCACTGAAGCTTTCTTT. The encoded protein is CASTPPGQGARGTEAFF.

This clone has just a few counts. V is TRBV19 and J is TRBJ2-5; D unclear. Germline V gene sequence: CDR1 LNHDA, CDR2 SQIVND (reference sequence). The V end was cut by 5 bases, the J end by 5 bases, with 12 bases between. The CDR3 spans 13 residues. DNA of the CDR3: TGTGCCAGTAGTGTCTGGCTTCGGGAGACCCAGTACTTC. This codes for CASSVWLRETQYF.

The J gene is TRBJ1-3, the V gene TRBV10-3; D is possibly TRBD1 (5 bases). The germline V and J ends were trimmed by 8 bases and 3 bases, with 8 bases remaining between them. Germline-derived CDR1 and CDR2 are ENHRY and SYGVKD. The CDR3 is made up of 12 amino acids. In DNA form, the CDR3 reads TGTGCCATCGGAAGGGGTGGAAACACCATATATTTT. It translates to CAIGRGGNTIYF.